This T cell receptor (beta chain) was obtained from a study of CXCR3-negative and CXCR3-positive naive CD8 T cells. Study-level points and caveats: The TRB CDR3s that CXCR3-positive naive cells carried were more hydrophobic than those of CXCR3-negative naive cells. Similar TRBV-TRBJ usage was seen in naive cells (both CXCR3-negative and CXCR3-positive), but memory cells differed.

The CDR3 is 17 amino acids. The germline CDR1 and CDR2 sequences are LGHNA and YNFKEQ. The libraries of TRB cDNA were prepared using 5' RACE with UMI labels. TCRdb reprocessed the 5' RACE reads and keeps a single row for each CDR3 protein, giving no DNA. This sample contains 120,000 or so distinct CDR3 sequences. Regarding this clonotype: Its antigen is still unknown.

The TCR originated in a human donor in good health. Some clones in this sample may be carry-over from other donors' samples. The J gene is TRBJ2-1, the V gene TRBV4-2; TCRdb reports TRBD1, a call that lacks DNA to check it against. Sequencing input: naive CXCR3+ CD8+ T cells from blood. The subset: CD45RO-CCR7+CD27+CD95- naive CD8+ T cells expressing CXCR3 (TNR3+). This CDR3 is CASSQDLRTGGVDEQFF.